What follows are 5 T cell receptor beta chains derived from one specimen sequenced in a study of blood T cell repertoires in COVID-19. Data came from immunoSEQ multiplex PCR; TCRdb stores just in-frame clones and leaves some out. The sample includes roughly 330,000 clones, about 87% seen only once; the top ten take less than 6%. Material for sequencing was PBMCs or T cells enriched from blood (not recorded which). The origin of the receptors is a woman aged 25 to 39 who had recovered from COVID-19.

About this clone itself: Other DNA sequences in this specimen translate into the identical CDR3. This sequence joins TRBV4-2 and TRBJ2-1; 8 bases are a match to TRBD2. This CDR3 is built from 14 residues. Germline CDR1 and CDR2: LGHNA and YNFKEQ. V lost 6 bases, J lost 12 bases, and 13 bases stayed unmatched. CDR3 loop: CASSLTGTRVSQFF. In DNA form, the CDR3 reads TGTGCCAGCAGTCTCACCGGGACTAGAGTGTCGCAGTTCTTC.

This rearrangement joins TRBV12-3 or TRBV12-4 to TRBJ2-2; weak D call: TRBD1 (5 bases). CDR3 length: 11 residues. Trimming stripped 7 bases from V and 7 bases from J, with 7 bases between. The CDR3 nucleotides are TGTGCCAGCAAAAGGGGCGGGGAGCTGTTTTTT. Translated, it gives CASKRGGELFF.

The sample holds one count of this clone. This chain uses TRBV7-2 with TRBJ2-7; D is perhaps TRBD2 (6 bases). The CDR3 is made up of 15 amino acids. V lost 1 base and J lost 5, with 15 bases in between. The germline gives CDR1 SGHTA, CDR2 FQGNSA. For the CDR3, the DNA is TGTGCCAGCAGCTTAGATCGGGGGAGTTTAGACGAGCAGTACTTC. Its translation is CASSLDRGSLDEQYF.

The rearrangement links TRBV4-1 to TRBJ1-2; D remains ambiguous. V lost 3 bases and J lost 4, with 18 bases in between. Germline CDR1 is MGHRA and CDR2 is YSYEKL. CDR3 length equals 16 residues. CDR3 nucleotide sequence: TGCGCCAGCAGCCAGTACCAGGTCAGTGGGTCCTATGGCTACACCTTC. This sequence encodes CASSQYQVSGSYGYTF.

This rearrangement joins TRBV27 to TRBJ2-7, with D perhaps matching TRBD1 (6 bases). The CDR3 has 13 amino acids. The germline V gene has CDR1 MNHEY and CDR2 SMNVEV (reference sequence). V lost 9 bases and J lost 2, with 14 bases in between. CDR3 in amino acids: CASREQGAYEQYF. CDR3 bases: TGTGCCAGTAGGGAACAGGGCGCCTACGAGCAGTACTTC.